The T cell receptor (beta chain) under discussion was sequenced for a study of blood T cell repertoires in COVID-19. Profiling relied on immunoSEQ multiplex PCR, and the TCRdb table lists in-frame clones only, not all of them. Among roughly 170,000 clones listed, approximately 80% were seen once. Germline lookup yields CDR1 SNHLY and CDR2 FYNNEI. Trimming took off 2 bases at V and 8 bases at J, with 15 bases between the two ends. The CDR3 contains 15 residues. The V call is TRBV2, the J call TRBJ1-4, with unresolved D. The sequencing sample was made of peripheral blood. This receptor was obtained from a human donor in a cohort sampled during active COVID-19. The CDR3 DNA is TGTGCCAGCAGTGAAAGGACTCGGGGAGAAGAAAAACTGTTTTTT. It is translated as CASSERTRGEEKLFF. The whole variable domain, remainder taken from reference TRBV2 and TRBJ1-4, is EPEVTQTPSHQVTQMGQEVILRCVPISNHLYFYWYRQILGQKVEFLVSFYNNEISEKSEIFDDQFSVERPDGSNFTLKIRSTKLEDSAMYFCASSERTRGEEKLFFGSGTQLSVL.